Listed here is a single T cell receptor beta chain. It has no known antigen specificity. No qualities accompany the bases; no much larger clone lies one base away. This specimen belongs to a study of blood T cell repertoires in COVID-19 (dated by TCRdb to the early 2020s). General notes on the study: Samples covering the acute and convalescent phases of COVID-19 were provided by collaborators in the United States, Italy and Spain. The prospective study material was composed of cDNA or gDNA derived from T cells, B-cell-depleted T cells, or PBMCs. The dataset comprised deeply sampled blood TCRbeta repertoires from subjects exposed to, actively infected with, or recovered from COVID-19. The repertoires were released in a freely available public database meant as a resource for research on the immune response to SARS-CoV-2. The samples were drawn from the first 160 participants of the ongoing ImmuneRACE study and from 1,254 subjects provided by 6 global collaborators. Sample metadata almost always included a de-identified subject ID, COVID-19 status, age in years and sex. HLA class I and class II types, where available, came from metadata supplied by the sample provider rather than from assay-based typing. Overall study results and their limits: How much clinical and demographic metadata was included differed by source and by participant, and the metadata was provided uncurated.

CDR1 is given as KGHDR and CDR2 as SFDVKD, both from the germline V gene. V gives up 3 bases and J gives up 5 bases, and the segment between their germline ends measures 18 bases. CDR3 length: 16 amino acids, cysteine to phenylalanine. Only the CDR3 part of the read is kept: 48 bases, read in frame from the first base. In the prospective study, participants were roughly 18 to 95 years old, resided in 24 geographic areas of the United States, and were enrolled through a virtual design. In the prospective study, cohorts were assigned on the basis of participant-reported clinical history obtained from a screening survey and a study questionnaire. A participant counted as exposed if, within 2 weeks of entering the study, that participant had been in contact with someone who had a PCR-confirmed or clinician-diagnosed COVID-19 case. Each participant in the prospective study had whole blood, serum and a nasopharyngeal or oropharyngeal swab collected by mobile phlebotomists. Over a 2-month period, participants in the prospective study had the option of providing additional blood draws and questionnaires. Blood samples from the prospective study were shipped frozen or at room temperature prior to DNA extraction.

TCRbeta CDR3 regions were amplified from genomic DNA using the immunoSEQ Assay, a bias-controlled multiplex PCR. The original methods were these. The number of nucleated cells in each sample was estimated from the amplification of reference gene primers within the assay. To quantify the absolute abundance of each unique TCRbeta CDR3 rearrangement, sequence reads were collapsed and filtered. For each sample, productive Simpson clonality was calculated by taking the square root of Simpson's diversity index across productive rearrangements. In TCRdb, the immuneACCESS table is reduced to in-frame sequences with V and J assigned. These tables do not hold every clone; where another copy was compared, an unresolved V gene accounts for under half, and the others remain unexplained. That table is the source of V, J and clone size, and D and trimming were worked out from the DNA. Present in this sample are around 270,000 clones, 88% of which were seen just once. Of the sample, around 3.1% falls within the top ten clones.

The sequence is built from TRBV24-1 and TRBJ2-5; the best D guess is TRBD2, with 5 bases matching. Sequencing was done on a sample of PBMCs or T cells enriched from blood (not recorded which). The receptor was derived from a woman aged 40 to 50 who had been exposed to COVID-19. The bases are TGTGCCACCAGTGATCGAAGCGGTTCCCCGTGGGAGACCCAGTACTTC. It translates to CATSDRSGSPWETQYF.